The next 29 T cell receptor beta chains were all read from a single sample in a study of OX40 agonist ivuxolimab in advanced cancers. Profiling relied on immunoSEQ multiplex PCR, and the TCRdb table lists in-frame clones only, not all of them. The sample yields around 15,000 clones, approximately 86% seen once. The sequencing here drew on CD4+ or CD8+ T cells sorted from blood, taken in a trial of the OX40 agonist ivuxolimab. The origin of the receptors is an adult with an advanced solid tumor such as melanoma, head and neck, liver or kidney cancer.

V usage is TRBV27 and J usage is TRBJ2-7, with a tentative D call TRBD2 (5 bases). V lost 5 bases to trimming and J lost 2 bases, with 13 bases between them. The germline V gene encodes CDR1 MNHEY and CDR2 SMNVEV (reference sequence). This CDR3 has 14 amino acids. The CDR3 DNA sequence: TGTGCCAGCAGTAAGAGGGATTTTACCTACGAGCAGTACTTC. Its translation is CASSKRDFTYEQYF.

Only one count was recorded for this clone. This rearrangement joins TRBV27 to TRBJ1-1, with TRBD1 matching over 7 bases. Trimming at V came to 4 bases and at J to 4 bases, leaving 6 bases not matched to a gene. Germline values: CDR1 MNHEY, CDR2 SMNVEV (reference sequence). The CDR3 has 14 residues. CDR3: CASSSQGLVTEAFF. In nucleotides, the CDR3 is TGTGCCAGCAGTTCACAGGGGTTGGTCACTGAAGCTTTCTTT.

The sample holds a few counts of this clone. The chain combines TRBV5-5 with TRBJ2-7, with 8 bases that match TRBD1. The V and J ends lost 0 bases and 3 bases, in that order; junction bases with no gene match: 17. Germline CDR1 is SGHKS and CDR2 is YYEKEE (reference sequence). The CDR3 spans 19 residues. The CDR3 DNA reads TGTGCCAGCAGCTTGGCCGGAGACAGGGGAGTCAAGGACCGCTACGAGCAGTACTTC. Residues: CASSLAGDRGVKDRYEQYF.

This clone was seen a single time. The chain employs TRBV2 and TRBJ2-7; 7 bases are shared with TRBD2. This CDR3 has 14 residues. Trimming cost V 8 bases and J 5 bases; bases outside gene matches: 12. Germline-derived CDR1 and CDR2 are SNHLY and FYNNEI. The DNA of the CDR3 is TGTGCCAGCGGTGGGGGGGAGACCGTCGACGAGCAGTACTTC. Its translation: CASGGGETVDEQYF.

In this sample, this clone turned up once. V usage is TRBV14 and J usage is TRBJ2-2, with D tentatively TRBD2 (6 bases). The CDR3 contains 15 residues. From germline, CDR1 is SGHDN and CDR2 FVKESK. V gave up 1 base and J gave up 4 bases, with 10 bases separating them. The CDR3 nucleotides read TGTGCCAGCAGCCAAGCGATCGGGGGCACCGGGGAGCTGTTTTTT. Protein product: CASSQAIGGTGELFF.

The chain joins TRBV2 to TRBJ2-5; 9 nucleotides line up with TRBD1. Germline V gene sequence: CDR1 SNHLY, CDR2 FYNNEI. The CDR3 totals 13 residues. Unmatched junction bases numbered 3, after V lost 6 bases and J lost 4 bases. In DNA, the CDR3 is TGTGCCAGCAGACTGGACAGGGGAGAGACCCAGTACTTC. Its translation: CASRLDRGETQYF.

The chain recombines TRBV4-1 with TRBJ2-1; 7 bases align to TRBD2. From germline, CDR1 is MGHRA and CDR2 YSYEKL. Germline trimming cut 4 bases from V and 7 bases from J; bases unmatched to any gene: 4. CDR3 length equals 13 residues. In DNA form, the CDR3 reads TGCGCCAGCAGCCCGGTAGCGGGTAATGAGCAGTTCTTC. Protein product: CASSPVAGNEQFF.

This chain links TRBV19 with TRBJ2-2, with D perhaps TRBD2 (6 bases). Trimming pared 3 bases from V and 8 bases from J, leaving 19 bases between. This CDR3 contains 16 residues. Germline V CDR1 and CDR2: LNHDA, SQIVND (reference sequence). The CDR3 sequence: CASSMKIWTGEGELFF. DNA of the CDR3: TGTGCCAGTAGTATGAAGATCTGGACGGGGGAAGGGGAGCTGTTTTTT.

This rearrangement joins TRBV27 to TRBJ1-5, with D unclear. The germline V gene encodes CDR1 MNHEY and CDR2 SMNVEV (reference sequence). The CDR3 totals 16 residues. V was trimmed by 6 bases and J by 1 base, leaving 16 bases between them. The CDR3 nucleotides read TGTGCCAGCAGATCAGAAAGACAAGGAAGCAATCAGCCCCAGCATTTT. It translates to CASRSERQGSNQPQHF.

Concerning this clone itself: An end of the junction differs from the germline gene, which may be a read error. The rearrangement uses TRBV30 and TRBJ2-2, with 12 nucleotides matching TRBD2. Germline CDR1 reads GTSNPN; CDR2 reads SVGIG (reference sequence). This CDR3 is built from 15 residues. The chain's CDR3 is CAGRLAGVNTGELFF. The CDR3 nucleotides are TGTGCCGGGAGACTAGCGGGAGTGAACACCGGGGAGCTGTTTTTT.

Only a few counts were recorded for this clone. This sequence joins TRBV6-1 and TRBJ1-5; D ambiguous. Trimming stripped 1 base from V and 12 bases from J, with 13 bases between. CDR1 is MNHNS, CDR2 SASEGT, per germline. The length of the CDR3 is 13 residues. In DNA, the CDR3 is TGTGCCAGCAGTGAAGAGCTGACTTTTGGCCAGCATTTT. This gives the protein CASSEELTFGQHF.

V usage is TRBV7-2 and J usage is TRBJ2-1; TRBD2 matches at 10 bases. The CDR3 loop spans 16 amino acids. The germline V gene has CDR1 SGHTA and CDR2 FQGNSA. V shed 3 bases, J shed 2 bases, and the junction held 4 bases outside the gene matches. The CDR3, as DNA: TGTGCCAGCAGCTTGGCCGGGACTAGCGCCTACAATGAGCAGTTCTTC. Amino acids: CASSLAGTSAYNEQFF.

The chain employs TRBV29-1 and TRBJ1-1; D remains ambiguous. Trimming took off 7 bases at V and 6 bases at J, with 12 bases between the two ends. In germline, CDR1 is SQVTM, CDR2 ANQGSEA. The CDR3 consists of 11 residues. The CDR3 DNA sequence: TGCAGCGGGACGAGCGGGGCTGAAGCTTTCTTT. As protein: CSGTSGAEAFF. Supplemented by reference TRBV29-1 and TRBJ1-1, the full variable domain reads SAVISQKPSRDICQRGTSLTIQCQVDSQVTMMFWYRQQPGQSLTLIATANQGSEATYESGFVIDKFPISRPNLTFSTLTVSNMSPEDSSIYLCSGTSGAEAFFGQGTRLTVV.

This chain connects TRBV19 to TRBJ2-3, with unresolved D. Germline V lookup: CDR1 LNHDA, CDR2 SQIVND (reference sequence). Trimming stripped 5 bases from V and 4 bases from J, with 10 bases between. This CDR3 has 13 residues. The CDR3 bases are TGTGCCAGTAGTTTCCCGACGTCAGATACGCAGTATTTT. This translates into CASSFPTSDTQYF.

The chain couples TRBV19 to TRBJ2-3, with D perhaps given as TRBD1 or TRBD2 (6 bases each). This CDR3 contains 14 residues. V was pared by 7 bases and J by 3 bases, with 14 bases between. The germline CDR1 and CDR2 sequences are LNHDA and SQIVND (reference sequence). The CDR3 region is CASMAGGFTDTQYF. In DNA, the CDR3 is TGTGCCAGTATGGCCGGGGGCTTTACAGATACGCAGTATTTT.

The chain is built from TRBV28 and TRBJ1-3; 9 bases align to TRBD1. V dropped 6 bases and J dropped 5; count of bases not matched to a gene: 5. Germline V gene lookup returns CDR1 MDHEN and CDR2 SYDVKM. The CDR3 length is 14 residues. CDR3 sequence reads: CASSRGQGRNTIYF. CDR3 bases: TGTGCCAGCAGCCGGGGACAGGGACGAAACACCATATATTTT.

The genes are TRBV5-4 and TRBJ1-1; possible D gene TRBD1, 5 bases. V was clipped by 3 bases and J by 1 base, with 13 bases between them. This CDR3 is built from 15 residues. CDR1 is SGHNT and CDR2 is YYREEE in the germline V gene (reference sequence). The CDR3 DNA reads TGTGCCAGCAGCTCTACCGGGACGGGGAACACTGAAGCTTTCTTT. This codes for CASSSTGTGNTEAFF.

V and J are TRBV28 and TRBJ1-5; 7 nucleotides line up with TRBD1. J lost 9 bases, V lost 5 bases, and 10 bases had no gene match. CDR1 MDHEN and CDR2 SYDVKM come from the germline V gene. The CDR3 has 14 residues. As DNA, the CDR3 is TGTGCCAGCAGTCTTGGGACAGTCCAAAGGCCCCAGCATTTT. Its protein product is CASSLGTVQRPQHF.

J is TRBJ2-7 and V is TRBV7-7; the D gene could be TRBD1 or TRBD2 (5 bases each). Germline values: CDR1 SSHAT, CDR2 FNYEAQ (reference sequence). The ends were cut back, 2 bases at V and 0 bases at J, with 11 bases in the middle. The CDR3 has 15 residues. The CDR3 loop is CASSLSEGPSYEQYF. As DNA, the CDR3 is TGTGCCAGCAGCTTAAGTGAGGGGCCCTCCTACGAGCAGTACTTC.

The chain carries TRBV7-9 and TRBJ2-7; 7 nucleotides line up with TRBD2. This CDR3 region has 13 residues. With 5 bases clipped from V and 7 bases from J, the junction kept 8 bases outside the gene matches. CDR1 is SEHNR, CDR2 FQNEAQ, per germline (reference sequence). The CDR3 bases are TGTGCCAGCAGCGTCAAGGGAGGGAGGGAGCAGTACTTC. It translates to CASSVKGGREQYF. The full variable domain, completed using reference TRBV7-9 and TRBJ2-7, is DTGVSQNPRHKITKRGQNVTFRCDPISEHNRLYWYRQTLGQGPEFLTYFQNEAQLEKSRLLSDRFSAERPKGSFSTLEIQRTEQGDSAMYLCASSVKGGREQYFGPGTRLTVT.

The V and J genes are TRBV6-5 and TRBJ1-1; possible D gene TRBD1, 6 bases. Trimming took off 6 bases at V and 2 bases at J, with 10 bases between the two ends. The CDR3 runs 13 residues. Per germline, CDR1 MNHEY and CDR2 SVGAGI. CDR3 coding DNA: TGTGCCAGCAGGTCGGACAGAAACACTGAAGCTTTCTTT. It codes for CASRSDRNTEAFF.

The chain carries TRBV7-2 and TRBJ2-1; the D is unclear. V lost 3 bases and J lost 4, with 13 bases in between. This CDR3 comprises 15 residues. The germline V gene has CDR1 SGHTA and CDR2 FQGNSA. CDR3 in amino acids: CASSFGTGKYNEQFF. In DNA, the CDR3 is TGTGCCAGCAGCTTCGGAACGGGTAAATACAATGAGCAGTTCTTC.

The rearrangement uses TRBV5-1 and TRBJ2-6, with 7 bases identical to TRBD2. CDR1 and CDR2 (germline): SGHRS, YFSETQ. Trimming removed 3 bases from V and 0 bases from J; junction bases left unmatched: 3. This CDR3 has 16 amino acids. CDR3 protein: CASSSWGGSGANVLTF. The CDR3 DNA is TGCGCCAGCAGCTCCTGGGGGGGCTCTGGGGCCAACGTCCTGACTTTC. The whole variable domain, remainder taken from reference TRBV5-1 and TRBJ2-6, is KAGVTQTPRYLIKTRGQQVTLSCSPISGHRSVSWYQQTPGQGLQFLFEYFSETQRNKGNFPGRFSGRQFSNSRSEMNVSTLELGDSALYLCASSSWGGSGANVLTFGAGSRLTVL.

The gene calls are TRBV14 and TRBJ2-7; 7 positions match TRBD1. Germline CDR1 SGHDN, CDR2 FVKESK. There are 16 residues in the CDR3. V lost 4 bases to trimming and J lost 0 bases; unmatched junction nucleotides: 9. In nucleotides, the CDR3 is TGTGCCAGCAGCCCTCACAGGGGAATGGGCTCCTACGAGCAGTACTTC. Translation: CASSPHRGMGSYEQYF.

J is TRBJ2-3 and V is TRBV19, with TRBD2 identical over 15 bases. The CDR3 runs to 15 residues. The V gene's germline CDR1 is LNHDA and CDR2 SQIVND (reference sequence). V lost 4 bases, J lost 10 bases, and 6 bases stayed unmatched. In DNA, the CDR3 is TGTGCCAGTAGTACCGAGGGACTAGCGGGAGGAGCGCAGTATTTT. The encoded protein is CASSTEGLAGGAQYF.

The chain links TRBV7-9 to TRBJ2-7; a possible D gene is TRBD2 (6 bases). Germline V gives CDR1 SEHNR, CDR2 FQNEAQ (reference sequence). V was trimmed by 4 bases and J by 0 bases, leaving 10 bases between them. This CDR3 spans 14 amino acids. The DNA of the CDR3 is TGTGCCAGCAGCTCCCGGGGGAGCTCCTACGAGCAGTACTTC. Residues: CASSSRGSSYEQYF.

The chain uses TRBV15 and TRBJ2-7, with D unresolved. The CDR3 sequence is 14 residues long. Trimming took 0 bases from V and 3 from J, leaving 9 bases between them. Germline values: CDR1 LNHNV, CDR2 YYDKDF (reference sequence). As DNA, the CDR3 is TGTGCCACCAGCAGAGATTTCGAAGGCTACGAGCAGTACTTC. Amino acids: CATSRDFEGYEQYF.

The chain carries TRBV27 and TRBJ2-1; 14 bases fit TRBD2. CDR1 and CDR2 from the germline V gene are MNHEY and SMNVEV (reference sequence). CDR3 length: 16 residues. The junction had 9 bases not matched to a gene; V was cut back by 5 bases and J by 9 bases. The CDR3, as DNA: TGTGCCAGCAGTGGCCGACTAGCGGGAGGGCCACTTGAGCAGTTCTTC. Its protein is CASSGRLAGGPLEQFF.

This clone was detected only a few times. V and J are TRBV7-2 and TRBJ2-3, with D maybe TRBD2 (5 bases). V shed 2 bases and J shed 2 bases, with 11 bases lying between them. From germline, CDR1 is SGHTA and CDR2 FQGNSA. This CDR3 contains 15 residues. The CDR3 nucleotides are TGTGCCAGCAGCTTACGGTCGGGATTCACAGATACGCAGTATTTT. Residues: CASSLRSGFTDTQYF.